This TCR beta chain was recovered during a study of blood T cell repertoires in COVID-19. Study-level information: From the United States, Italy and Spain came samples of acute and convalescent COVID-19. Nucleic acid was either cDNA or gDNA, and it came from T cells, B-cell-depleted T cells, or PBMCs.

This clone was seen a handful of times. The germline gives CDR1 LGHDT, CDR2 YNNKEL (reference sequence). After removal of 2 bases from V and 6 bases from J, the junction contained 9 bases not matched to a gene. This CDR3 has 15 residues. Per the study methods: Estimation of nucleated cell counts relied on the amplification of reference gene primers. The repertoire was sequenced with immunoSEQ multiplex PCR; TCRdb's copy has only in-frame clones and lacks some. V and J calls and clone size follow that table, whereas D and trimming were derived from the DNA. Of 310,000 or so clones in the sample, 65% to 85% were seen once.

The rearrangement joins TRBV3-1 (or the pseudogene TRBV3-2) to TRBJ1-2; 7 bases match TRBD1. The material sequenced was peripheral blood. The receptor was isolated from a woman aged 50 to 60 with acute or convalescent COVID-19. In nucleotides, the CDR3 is TGTGCCAGCAGCCAAACAGGGGACGGGGGTCATGGCTACACCTTC. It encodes CASSQTGDGGHGYTF.